This T cell receptor beta chain comes out of a study of T-cell reconstitution after alpha-beta-depleted transplantation in children. This clonotype was observed a few times. This sample's TCRbeta library carried unique molecular identifier barcodes. Each CDR3 protein is one row after TCRdb ran MiXCR on the PCR reads. Of roughly 310,000 distinct CDR3 sequences listed, approximately 23% are singletons. CDR3 size: 13 residues. The germline gives CDR1 MGHDK, CDR2 SYGVNS. Trimming removed 6 bases from V and 5 bases from J, with 13 bases in between. The TCR originated in a male patient between 10 and 17 years old who had a stem cell transplant for acute lymphoblastic leukemia, so the T cells may come from the graft donor. The rearrangement links TRBV25-1 to TRBJ1-1; no reliable D call. The sequencing used PBMCs, mostly from graft donor cells, collected 180 days after TCRalphabeta/CD19-depleted stem cell transplant. The CDR3 reads CASSHPSGTEAFF. The CDR3, as DNA: TGTGCCAGCAGCCACCCCTCGGGTACTGAAGCTTTCTTT.